The 25 T cell receptor beta chains presented below share a single source sample, sequenced in a study of blood T cell repertoires in COVID-19. Assay: immunoSEQ multiplex PCR; the TCRdb copy retains only in-frame clones and omits some. The table records 210,000 or so clones, 70% to 90% of them present only once. Sequencing was done on a sample of peripheral blood. These receptor sequences come from a woman aged 70-85 years with active or convalescent COVID-19.

This chain links TRBV19 with TRBJ1-2; D gene ambiguous. Germline-derived CDR1 and CDR2 are LNHDA and SQIVND (reference sequence). V was pared by 3 bases and J by 4 bases, with 12 bases between. The CDR3 sequence is 14 residues long. Here the CDR3 DNA reads TGTGCCAGTAGTATCTCCCGCCCGGGCTATGGCTACACCTTC. Translating gives CASSISRPGYGYTF.

V gene TRBV5-1 combines with J gene TRBJ2-1, with 12 bases fitting TRBD2. Germline loops: CDR1 SGHRS, CDR2 YFSETQ. The V and J ends lost 2 bases and 8 bases, in that order; junction bases with no gene match: 8. The CDR3 has 16 residues. The CDR3 sequence is CASSFPSLAGGDEQFF. The CDR3 DNA reads TGCGCCAGCAGCTTCCCCTCCCTAGCGGGAGGGGATGAGCAGTTCTTC.

V is TRBV2 and J is TRBJ1-2; no clear D. This CDR3 spans 13 amino acids. The germline V and J ends were trimmed by 0 bases and 7 bases, with 9 bases remaining between them. Germline V gene lookup returns CDR1 SNHLY and CDR2 FYNNEI. CDR3 sequence: CASSEARGAGYTF. The CDR3 nucleotides are TGTGCCAGCAGTGAAGCCCGGGGAGCTGGCTACACCTTC.

A single count supports this clone. The chain combines TRBV12-5 with TRBJ1-1; D remains unclear. Germline loops: CDR1 LGHNT, CDR2 FRNRAP. This CDR3 has 13 residues. Deletions cut 3 bases from V and 5 bases from J, with 10 bases between. The CDR3 is CASGLSGRTEAFF. The CDR3 DNA sequence: TGTGCTAGTGGTTTATCGGGGAGGACTGAAGCTTTCTTT. The whole variable domain, filled in from reference TRBV12-5 and TRBJ1-1, reads DARVTQTPRHKVTEMGQEVTMRCQPILGHNTVFWYRQTMMQGLELLAYFRNRAPLDDSGMPKDRFSAEMPDATLATLKIQPSEPRDSAVYFCASGLSGRTEAFFGQGTRLTVV.

The chain carries TRBV10-3 and TRBJ2-7; D remains unclear. CDR3 size: 12 residues. Trimming took off 3 bases at V and 5 bases at J, with 8 bases between the two ends. CDR1 and CDR2 (germline): ENHRY, SYGVKD. The CDR3 DNA reads TGTGCCATCAGTGAATTGGAGAACGAGCAGTACTTC. Amino acid sequence: CAISELENEQYF.

The CDR3: CASGLVRWASGDATDTQYF. CDR3 bases: TGTGCTAGTGGTTTGGTAAGGTGGGCTAGCGGGGACGCAACAGATACGCAGTATTTT. The chain carries TRBV12-5 and TRBJ2-3; TRBD2 matches at 9 bases. This CDR3 comprises 19 residues. After removal of 0 bases from V and 3 bases from J, the junction contained 13 bases not matched to a gene. Germline CDR1 LGHNT, CDR2 FRNRAP.

The genes are TRBV18 and TRBJ2-1; 10 bases map to TRBD1. V lost 4 bases to trimming and J lost 8 bases; unmatched junction nucleotides: 8. Germline lookup yields CDR1 KGHSH and CDR2 LQKENI. This CDR3 comprises 15 residues. The CDR3 loop is CASSRDRGRNDEQFF. In nucleotides, the CDR3 is TGTGCCAGCTCACGAGACAGGGGGCGGAACGATGAGCAGTTCTTC.

The rearrangement links TRBV5-8 to TRBJ2-1; perhaps TRBD2 as D (5 bases). The ends were cut back, 4 bases at V and 3 bases at J, with 17 bases in the middle. CDR1 is SGHTS, CDR2 YDEGEE, per germline. The CDR3 consists of 16 residues. CDR3 in amino acids: CASSPSGEGSYNEQFF. The CDR3 nucleotides are TGTGCCAGCAGCCCCTCGGGTGAGGGCAGCTACAATGAGCAGTTCTTC.

The J gene is TRBJ1-2, the V gene TRBV6-5, with 11 bases matching TRBD1. Germline V gives CDR1 MNHEY, CDR2 SVGAGI. V gave up 6 bases and J gave up 8 bases; unmatched junction bases: 11. The CDR3 loop spans 15 amino acids. The CDR3 is CASRETGQGARGYTF. The DNA of the CDR3 is TGTGCCAGCAGGGAGACTGGACAGGGGGCTCGGGGCTACACCTTC.

The gene calls are TRBV19 and TRBJ2-3, with D unclear. V shed 11 bases and J shed 4 bases, with 7 bases lying between them. This CDR3 has 10 residues. The germline CDR1 and CDR2 sequences are LNHDA and SQIVND (reference sequence). CDR3 residues: CAPVPDTQYF. CDR3 nucleotides: TGTGCCCCAGTCCCAGATACGCAGTATTTT.

The chain combines TRBV6-5 with TRBJ1-5, with 7 bases identical to TRBD1. This CDR3 has 15 amino acids. The V segment lost 5 bases and the J segment 4 bases; nucleotides outside the gene matches: 8. Germline V CDR1 and CDR2: MNHEY, SVGAGI. CDR3 coding DNA: TGTGCCAGCAGTCGGAGACAGGGAAGGAATCAGCCCCAGCATTTT. This sequence encodes CASSRRQGRNQPQHF.

The rearrangement uses TRBV5-4 and TRBJ1-2, with 12 nucleotides matching TRBD1. The junction had 5 bases not matched to a gene; V was cut back by 1 base and J by 10 bases. Looked up from germline, CDR1 is SGHNT and CDR2 is YYREEE (reference sequence). The CDR3 runs 14 residues. Here the CDR3 DNA reads TGTGCCAGCAGCTTGCAGGGACAGGGGGCGGCCTACACCTTC. Its protein product is CASSLQGQGAAYTF.

The chain has TRBV18 and TRBJ1-6, with a tentative D call TRBD1 (5 bases). Germline V lookup: CDR1 KGHSH, CDR2 LQKENI. V shed 3 bases and J shed 7 bases, with 10 bases lying between them. This CDR3 region has 14 residues. CDR3 amino acids: CASSPQNRNSPLHF. CDR3 nucleotides: TGTGCCAGCTCACCGCAGAACAGGAATTCACCCCTCCACTTT.

The V gene is TRBV28, the J gene TRBJ1-1, with TRBD1 identical over 8 bases. The CDR3 covers 13 residues. After removal of 5 bases from V and 5 bases from J, the junction contained 4 bases not matched to a gene. The germline V gene has CDR1 MDHEN and CDR2 SYDVKM. The CDR3 DNA is TGTGCCAGCAGTGCCCAGGGGGCGACTGAAGCTTTCTTT. Protein product: CASSAQGATEAFF.

The CDR3: CASSHTRGEDTQYF. The CDR3, as DNA: TGTGCCAGCAGCCATACTAGAGGCGAGGATACGCAGTATTTT. The J gene is TRBJ2-3, the V gene TRBV6-6, with D possibly being TRBD2 (5 bases). The CDR3 totals 14 residues. V was trimmed by 6 bases and J by 6 bases, leaving 16 bases between them. Per the germline V gene, CDR1 is MNHNY and CDR2 is SVGAGI (reference sequence).

The chain joins TRBV5-5 to TRBJ1-2; the match to TRBD1 covers 8 bases. The trim removed 4 bases at V and 6 bases at J, leaving 8 bases unmatched. This CDR3 is built from 14 residues. Germline V CDR1 and CDR2: SGHKS, YYEKEE (reference sequence). Here the CDR3 DNA reads TGTGCCAGCAGCCCCAAGGGACAGGACCATGGCTACACCTTC. It is translated as CASSPKGQDHGYTF.

The chain links TRBV4-1 to TRBJ1-2; a weak D match, TRBD1 (6 bases). Germline CDR1 and CDR2: MGHRA and YSYEKL. V was shortened by 2 bases and J by 7 bases, with 11 bases between the two germline ends. The CDR3 totals 13 residues. The CDR3 spells CASSQPQGSGYTF. In nucleotides, the CDR3 is TGCGCCAGCAGCCAACCACAGGGTAGTGGCTACACCTTC.

This clone has a single count. The chain combines TRBV5-6 with TRBJ2-7; D is undetermined. Germline-derived CDR1 and CDR2 are SGHDT and YYEEEE. This CDR3 is built from 11 residues. The V gene lost 4 bases and the J gene lost 2 bases, with 4 bases spanning the gap. The CDR3 sequence is CASSTAYEQYF. For the CDR3, the DNA is TGTGCCAGCAGCACTGCCTACGAGCAGTACTTC. The variable domain in full, with the rest retrieved from reference TRBV5-6 and TRBJ2-7, is DAGVTQSPTHLIKTRGQQVTLRCSPKSGHDTVSWYQQALGQGPQFIFQYYEEEERQRGNFPDRFSGHQFPNYSSELNVNALLLGDSALYLCASSTAYEQYFGPGTRLTVT.

The gene calls are TRBV4-1 and TRBJ1-5; 7 bases align to TRBD1. The CDR3 runs 16 residues. From germline, CDR1 is MGHRA and CDR2 YSYEKL. V gave up 4 bases and J gave up 1 base; unmatched junction bases: 7. This CDR3 reads CASSPTGPGSNQPQHF. CDR3 DNA: TGCGCCAGCAGCCCGACAGGGCCTGGGAGCAATCAGCCCCAGCATTTT.

CDR3 residues: CASSQAGPVSSYNEQFF. The CDR3 DNA is TGTGCCAGCAGCCAAGCTGGTCCAGTAAGCTCCTACAATGAGCAGTTCTTC. V gene TRBV3-1 (or the pseudogene TRBV3-2) combines with J gene TRBJ2-1; D gene uncertain. CDR1 is LGHDT and CDR2 is YNNKEL in the germline V gene (reference sequence). The CDR3 runs to 17 residues. With 1 base removed from V and 0 bases from J, the gap between germline ends came to 13 bases.

The count of this clone is one. The chain links TRBV7-9 to TRBJ1-2, with D possibly TRBD1 on 6 matching bases. Trimming removed 5 bases from V and 1 base from J, with 8 bases in between. This CDR3 contains 13 residues. Germline values: CDR1 SEHNR, CDR2 FQNEAQ (reference sequence). DNA of the CDR3: TGTGCCAGCAGCACACAGGGTAACTATGGCTACACCTTC. It codes for CASSTQGNYGYTF.

The chain links TRBV18 to TRBJ2-3; D is possibly TRBD1 (5 bases). Per germline, CDR1 KGHSH and CDR2 LQKENI. The CDR3 contains 14 residues. The ends were cut back, 5 bases at V and 0 bases at J, with 9 bases in the middle. CDR3 amino acids: CASSAGASTDTQYF. The DNA of the CDR3 is TGTGCCAGCTCAGCTGGGGCTAGCACAGATACGCAGTATTTT.

The rearrangement joins TRBV9 to TRBJ1-2, with a possible D match to TRBD1 (6 bases). The germline V gene encodes CDR1 SGDLS and CDR2 YYNGEE. Trimming took off 7 bases at V and 5 bases at J, with 15 bases between the two ends. This CDR3 contains 13 residues. The CDR3 protein is CASPGAGRYGYTF. In DNA form, the CDR3 reads TGTGCCAGCCCAGGGGCAGGACGATATGGCTACACCTTC.

Only one count was recorded for this clone. This chain uses TRBV7-2 with TRBJ1-1; 9 bases are a match to TRBD1. Germline lookup yields CDR1 SGHTA and CDR2 FQGNSA. CDR3 length: 16 amino acids. V dropped 5 bases and J dropped 6; count of bases not matched to a gene: 13. The CDR3 DNA follows: TGTGCCAGCAGCATCGGGACAGGGTATAGGTACGCTGAAGCTTTCTTT. Encoded protein: CASSIGTGYRYAEAFF.

This chain uses TRBV11-3 with TRBJ2-2; no clear D gene. Trimming removed 1 base from V and 7 bases from J, with 13 bases in between. CDR1 SGHNT and CDR2 YENEEA come from the germline V gene. This CDR3 spans 15 amino acids. The CDR3 DNA reads as TGTGCCAGCAGCTTAGGAGGCATTGTGGGCGGGGAGCTGTTTTTT. Residues: CASSLGGIVGGELFF. Drawing the rest from reference TRBV11-3 and TRBJ2-2, the complete variable domain is EAGVVQSPRYKIIEKKQPVAFWCNPISGHNTLYWYLQNLGQGPELLIRYENEEAVDDSQLPKDRFSAERLKGVDSTLKIQPAELGDSAVYLCASSLGGIVGGELFFGEGSRLTVL.